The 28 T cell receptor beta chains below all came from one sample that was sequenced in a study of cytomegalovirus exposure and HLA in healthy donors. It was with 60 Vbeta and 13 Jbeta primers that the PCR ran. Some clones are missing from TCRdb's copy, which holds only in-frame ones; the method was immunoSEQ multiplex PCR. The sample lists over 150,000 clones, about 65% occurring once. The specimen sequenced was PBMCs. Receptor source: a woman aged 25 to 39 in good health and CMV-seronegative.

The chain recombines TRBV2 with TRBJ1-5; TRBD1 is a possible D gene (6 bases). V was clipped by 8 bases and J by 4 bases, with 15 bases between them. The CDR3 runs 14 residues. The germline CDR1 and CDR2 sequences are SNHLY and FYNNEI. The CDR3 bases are TGTGCCAGCGACCCACAGGGTTTTAATCAGCCCCAGCATTTT. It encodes CASDPQGFNQPQHF.

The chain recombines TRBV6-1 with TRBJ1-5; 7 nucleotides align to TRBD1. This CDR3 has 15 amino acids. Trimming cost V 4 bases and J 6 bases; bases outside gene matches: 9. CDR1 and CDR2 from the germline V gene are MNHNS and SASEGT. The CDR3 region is CASSGQQGFGQPQHF. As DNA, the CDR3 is TGTGCCAGCAGTGGGCAACAGGGGTTCGGTCAGCCCCAGCATTTT.

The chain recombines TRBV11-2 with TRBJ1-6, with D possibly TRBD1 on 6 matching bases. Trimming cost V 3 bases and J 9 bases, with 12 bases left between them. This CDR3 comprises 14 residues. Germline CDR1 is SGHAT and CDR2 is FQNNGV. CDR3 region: CASSFGQWGSPLHF. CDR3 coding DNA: TGTGCCAGCAGCTTTGGACAGTGGGGTTCACCCCTCCACTTT.

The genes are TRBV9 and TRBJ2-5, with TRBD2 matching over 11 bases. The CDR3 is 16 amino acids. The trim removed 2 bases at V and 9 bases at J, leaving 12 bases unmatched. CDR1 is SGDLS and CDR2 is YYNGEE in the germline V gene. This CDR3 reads CASSVSSGRAGVPQYF. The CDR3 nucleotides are TGTGCCAGCAGCGTTAGTAGCGGGAGGGCCGGGGTGCCCCAGTACTTC.

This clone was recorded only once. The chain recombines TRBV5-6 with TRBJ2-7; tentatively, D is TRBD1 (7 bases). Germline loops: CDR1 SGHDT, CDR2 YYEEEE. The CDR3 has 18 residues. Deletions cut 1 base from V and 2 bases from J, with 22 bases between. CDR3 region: CASSLRRDSYTPTYEQYF. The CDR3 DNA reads TGTGCCAGCAGCTTGCGGCGGGACAGTTACACACCCACCTACGAGCAGTACTTC.

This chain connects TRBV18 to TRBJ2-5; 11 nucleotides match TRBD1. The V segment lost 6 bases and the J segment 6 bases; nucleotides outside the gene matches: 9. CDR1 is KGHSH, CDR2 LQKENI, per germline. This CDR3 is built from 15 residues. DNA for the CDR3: TGTGCCAGCTCGCGGGGACAGGGGGTCCTCAAGACCCAGTACTTC. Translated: CASSRGQGVLKTQYF.

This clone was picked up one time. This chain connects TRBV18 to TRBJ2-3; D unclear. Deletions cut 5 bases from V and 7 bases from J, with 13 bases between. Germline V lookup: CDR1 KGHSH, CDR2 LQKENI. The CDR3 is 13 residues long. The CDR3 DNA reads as TGTGCCAGCTCAGCGCAGGATGGATATACGCAGTATTTT. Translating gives CASSAQDGYTQYF.

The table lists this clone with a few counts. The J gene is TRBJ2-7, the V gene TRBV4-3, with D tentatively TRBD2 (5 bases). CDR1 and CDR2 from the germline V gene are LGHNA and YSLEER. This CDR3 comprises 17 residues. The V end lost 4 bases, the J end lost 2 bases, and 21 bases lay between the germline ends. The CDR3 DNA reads TGCGCCAGCAGCCTTACCACCGGGCAGCGGTTGACCTACGAGCAGTACTTC. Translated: CASSLTTGQRLTYEQYF.

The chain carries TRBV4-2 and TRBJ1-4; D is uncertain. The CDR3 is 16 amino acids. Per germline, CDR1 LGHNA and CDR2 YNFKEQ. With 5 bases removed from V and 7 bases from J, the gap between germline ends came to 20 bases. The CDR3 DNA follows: TGTGCCAGCAGCTCAGGTGTATACGGGAATGGTGAAAAACTGTTTTTT. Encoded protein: CASSSGVYGNGEKLFF.

CDR3 sequence (DNA): TGTGCCAGCAGTCTAGACTTCCCCTCTGGAAACACCATATATTTT. Its protein product is CASSLDFPSGNTIYF. The chain recombines TRBV7-2 with TRBJ1-3; D is unclear. Germline assignment: CDR1 SGHTA and CDR2 FQGNSA. The CDR3 runs to 15 residues. Deletions cut 6 bases from V and 0 bases from J, with 12 bases between.

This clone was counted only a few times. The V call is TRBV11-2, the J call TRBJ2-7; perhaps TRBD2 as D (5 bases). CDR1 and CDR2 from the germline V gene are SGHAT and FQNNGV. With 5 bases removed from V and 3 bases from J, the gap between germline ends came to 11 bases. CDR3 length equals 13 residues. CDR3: CASSPGVYYEQYF. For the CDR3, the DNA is TGTGCCAGCAGCCCCGGGGTATACTACGAGCAGTACTTC.

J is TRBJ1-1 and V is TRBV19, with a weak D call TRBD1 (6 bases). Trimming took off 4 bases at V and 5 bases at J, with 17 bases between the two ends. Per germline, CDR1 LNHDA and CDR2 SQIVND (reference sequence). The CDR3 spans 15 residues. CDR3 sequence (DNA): TGTGCCAGTAGTAATCATCTGGGGGCGCGGACTGAAGCTTTCTTT. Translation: CASSNHLGARTEAFF. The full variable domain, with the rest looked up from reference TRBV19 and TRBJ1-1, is DGGITQSPKYLFRKEGQNVTLSCEQNLNHDAMYWYRQDPGQGLRLIYYSQIVNDFQKGDIAEGYSVSREKKESFPLTVTSAQKNPTAFYLCASSNHLGARTEAFFGQGTRLTVV.

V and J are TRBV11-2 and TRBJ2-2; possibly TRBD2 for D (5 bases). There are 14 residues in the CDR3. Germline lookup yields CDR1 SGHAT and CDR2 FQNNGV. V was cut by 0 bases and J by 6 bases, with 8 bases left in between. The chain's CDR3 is CASSLDGLPGELFF. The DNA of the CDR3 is TGTGCCAGCAGCTTAGACGGACTCCCCGGGGAGCTGTTTTTT. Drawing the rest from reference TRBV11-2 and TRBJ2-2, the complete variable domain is EAGVAQSPRYKIIEKRQSVAFWCNPISGHATLYWYQQILGQGPKLLIQFQNNGVVDDSQLPKDRFSAERLKGVDSTLKIQPAKLEDSAVYLCASSLDGLPGELFFGEGSRLTVL.

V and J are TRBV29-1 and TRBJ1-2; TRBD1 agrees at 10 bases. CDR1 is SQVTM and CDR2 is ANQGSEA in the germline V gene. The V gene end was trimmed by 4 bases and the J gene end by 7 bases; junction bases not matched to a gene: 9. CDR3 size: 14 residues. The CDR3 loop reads CSVGGTGESSGYTF. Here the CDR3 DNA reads TGCAGCGTTGGGGGGACAGGGGAAAGTAGTGGCTACACCTTC.

CDR3 protein: CASSPPGAPDTQYF. The CDR3, as DNA: TGTGCCAGCAGCCCGCCGGGAGCTCCAGATACGCAGTATTTT. This chain links TRBV11-3 with TRBJ2-3, with D maybe TRBD2 (6 bases). Germline V CDR1 and CDR2: SGHNT, YENEEA. The CDR3 is 14 residues long. V lost 5 bases and J 4 bases, leaving 13 bases between the germline ends.

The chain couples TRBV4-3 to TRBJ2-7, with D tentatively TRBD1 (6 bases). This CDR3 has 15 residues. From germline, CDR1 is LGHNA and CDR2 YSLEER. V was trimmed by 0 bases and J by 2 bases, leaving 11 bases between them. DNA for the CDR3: TGCGCCAGCAGCCAAGAAAGGGGGTGGCCCTACGAGCAGTACTTC. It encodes CASSQERGWPYEQYF.

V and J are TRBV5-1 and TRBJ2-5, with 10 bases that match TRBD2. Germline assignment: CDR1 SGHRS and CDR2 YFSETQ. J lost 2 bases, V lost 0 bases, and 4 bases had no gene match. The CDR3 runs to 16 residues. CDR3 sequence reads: CASSLVASGGQETQYF. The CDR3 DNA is TGCGCCAGCAGCTTGGTTGCTAGCGGGGGACAAGAGACCCAGTACTTC. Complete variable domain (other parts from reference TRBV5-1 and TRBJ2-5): KAGVTQTPRYLIKTRGQQVTLSCSPISGHRSVSWYQQTPGQGLQFLFEYFSETQRNKGNFPGRFSGRQFSNSRSEMNVSTLELGDSALYLCASSLVASGGQETQYFGPGTRLLVL.

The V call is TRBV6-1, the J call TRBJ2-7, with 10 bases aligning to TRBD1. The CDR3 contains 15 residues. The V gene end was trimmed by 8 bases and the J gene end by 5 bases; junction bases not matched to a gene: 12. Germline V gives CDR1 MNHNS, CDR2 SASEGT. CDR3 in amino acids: CASRGGGQGRHEQYF. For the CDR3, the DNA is TGTGCCAGCCGGGGAGGGGGACAGGGGAGGCACGAGCAGTACTTC.

The chain's CDR3 is CASSLQGYQPQHF. The CDR3 region has the DNA TGTGCCAGCAGTTTACAGGGGTATCAGCCCCAGCATTTT. The gene calls are TRBV28 and TRBJ1-5; possibly TRBD1 for D (6 bases). From germline, CDR1 is MDHEN and CDR2 SYDVKM. Trimming took 2 bases from V and 5 from J, leaving 7 bases between them. The CDR3 length is 13 residues.

The CDR3 coding sequence is TGTGCCAGCAGCCAGGGCTTTACCTATGGCTACACCTTC. Protein sequence: CASSQGFTYGYTF. The chain recombines TRBV25-1 with TRBJ1-2; TRBD1 might be the D (5 bases). Trimming took off 6 bases at V and 4 bases at J, with 12 bases between the two ends. Looked up from germline, CDR1 is MGHDK and CDR2 is SYGVNS. There are 13 residues in the CDR3.

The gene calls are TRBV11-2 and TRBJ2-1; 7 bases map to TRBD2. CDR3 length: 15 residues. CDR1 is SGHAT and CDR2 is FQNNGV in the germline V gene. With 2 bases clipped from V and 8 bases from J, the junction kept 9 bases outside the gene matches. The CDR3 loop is CASSLPAGVEDEQFF. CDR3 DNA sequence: TGTGCCAGCAGCTTACCTGCGGGAGTTGAGGATGAGCAGTTCTTC.

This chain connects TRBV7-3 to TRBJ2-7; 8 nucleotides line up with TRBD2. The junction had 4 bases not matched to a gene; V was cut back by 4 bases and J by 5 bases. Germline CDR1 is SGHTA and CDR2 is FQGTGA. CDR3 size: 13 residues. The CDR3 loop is CASSSTSADEQYF. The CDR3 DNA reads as TGTGCCAGCAGCTCGACTAGCGCTGACGAGCAGTACTTC. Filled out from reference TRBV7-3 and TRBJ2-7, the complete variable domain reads GAGVSQTPSNKVTEKGKYVELRCDPISGHTALYWYRQSLGQGPEFLIYFQGTGAADDSGLPNDRFFAVRPEGSVSTLKIQRTERGDSAVYLCASSSTSADEQYFGPGTRLTVT.

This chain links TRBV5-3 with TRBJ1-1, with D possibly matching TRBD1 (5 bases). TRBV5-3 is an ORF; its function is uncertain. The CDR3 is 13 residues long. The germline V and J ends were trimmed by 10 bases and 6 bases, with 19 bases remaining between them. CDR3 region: CARLTDLMAEAFF. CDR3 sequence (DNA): TGTGCCCGCCTGACAGACCTTATGGCTGAAGCTTTCTTT.

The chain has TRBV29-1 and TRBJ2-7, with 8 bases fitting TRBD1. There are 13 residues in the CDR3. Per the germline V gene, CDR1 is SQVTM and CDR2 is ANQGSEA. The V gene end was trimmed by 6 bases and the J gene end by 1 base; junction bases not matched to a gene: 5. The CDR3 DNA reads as TGCAGCGTCAGGACAGGGAATTCCTACGAGCAGTACTTC. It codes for CSVRTGNSYEQYF.

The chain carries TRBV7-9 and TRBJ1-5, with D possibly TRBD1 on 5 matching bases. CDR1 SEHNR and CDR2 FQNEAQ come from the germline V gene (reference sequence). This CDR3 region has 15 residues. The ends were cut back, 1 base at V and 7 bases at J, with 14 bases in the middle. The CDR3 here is CASSLGEQGGQPQHF. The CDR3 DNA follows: TGTGCCAGCAGCTTAGGTGAGCAGGGTGGACAGCCCCAGCATTTT.

In nucleotides, the CDR3 is TGCGCCAGCAGCCAAGGAGGGAACACTGAAGCTTTCTTT. Residues: CASSQGGNTEAFF. The genes are TRBV4-1 and TRBJ1-1, with no clear D. The CDR3 loop spans 13 amino acids. The V and J ends lost 1 base and 1 base respectively, with 4 bases between them. CDR1 and CDR2 (germline): MGHRA, YSYEKL.

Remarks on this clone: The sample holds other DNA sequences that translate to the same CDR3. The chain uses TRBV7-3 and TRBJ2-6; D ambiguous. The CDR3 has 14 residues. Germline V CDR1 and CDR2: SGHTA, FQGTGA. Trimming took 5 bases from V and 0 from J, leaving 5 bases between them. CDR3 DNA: TGTGCCAGCAGCCTCAGCTCTGGGGCCAACGTCCTGACTTTC. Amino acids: CASSLSSGANVLTF.

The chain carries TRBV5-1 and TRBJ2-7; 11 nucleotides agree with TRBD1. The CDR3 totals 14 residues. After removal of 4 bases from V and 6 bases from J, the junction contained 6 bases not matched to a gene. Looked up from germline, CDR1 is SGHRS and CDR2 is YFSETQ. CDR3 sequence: CASSQDRGQGEQYF. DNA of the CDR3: TGCGCCAGCAGCCAGGACAGGGGGCAGGGCGAGCAGTACTTC.